A single sample is the source of the 15 T cell receptor beta chains below, sequenced in a study of T-cell memory formation after mild COVID-19. TCRdb analysed the 5' RACE reads with MiXCR anew, one entry per CDR3 protein. Of 45,000 to 50,000 distinct CDR3 sequences in the sample, approximately 6.6% are singletons; the top ten hold approximately 1.5%. Input material: PBMCs or a T cell subset sorted from them (not recorded which). These receptors were taken from a man between 18 and 35 years old who had mild COVID-19 (a few samples of this study predate the infection). Cell type and time point are not known.

A few counts support this clonotype. The chain joins TRBV7-2 to TRBJ2-3; no firm D call. This CDR3 contains 15 residues. V gave up 4 bases and J gave up 2 bases, with 13 bases separating them. Germline CDR1 and CDR2: SGHTA and FQGNSA. The CDR3 DNA reads TGTGCCAGCAGCTCACAGACGGTGTTCACAGATACGCAGTATTTT. Residues: CASSSQTVFTDTQYF.

This clonotype was seen repeatedly, ten times or more. This rearrangement joins TRBV20-1 to TRBJ2-3; D is perhaps TRBD2 (7 bases). The CDR3 length is 15 residues. Trimming stripped 3 bases from V and 3 bases from J, with 16 bases between. Germline CDR1 DFQATT, CDR2 SNEGSKA (reference sequence). The DNA for the CDR3 is TGCAGTGCTAGGGCCAGGGGAGGGGAAACAGATACGCAGTATTTT. Its translation: CSARARGGETDTQYF.

V and J are TRBV20-1 and TRBJ2-3; a possible D gene is TRBD2 (6 bases). Between the trimmed V and J ends, which lost 6 bases and 4 bases, there was a span of 20 bases. The CDR3 consists of 15 residues. Germline V gene sequence: CDR1 DFQATT, CDR2 SNEGSKA (reference sequence). In DNA form, the CDR3 reads TGCAGTGCCGACCCCCTAGCGTCCGGCGCAGATACGCAGTATTTT. Protein: CSADPLASGADTQYF.

This clonotype was recorded a few times. The V gene is TRBV7-2, the J gene TRBJ2-5; the D is unclear. Germline V gives CDR1 SGHTA, CDR2 FQGNSA. V lost 1 base to trimming and J lost 1 base, with 10 bases between them. This CDR3 has 15 amino acids. The CDR3 here is CASSLGASLQETQYF. Written as DNA, the CDR3 is TGTGCCAGCAGCTTAGGTGCGAGTCTCCAAGAGACCCAGTACTTC.

This clonotype showed up many times. The rearrangement uses TRBV5-6 and TRBJ2-1, with no clear D. This CDR3 is 13 amino acids long. From germline, CDR1 is SGHDT and CDR2 YYEEEE. V lost 0 bases to trimming and J lost 5 bases, with 6 bases between them. Here the CDR3 reads CASSLVADNEQFF. The CDR3 nucleotides are TGTGCCAGCAGCTTGGTGGCAGACAATGAGCAGTTCTTC.

The genes are TRBV20-1 and TRBJ1-1; D is unclear. In germline, CDR1 is DFQATT, CDR2 SNEGSKA (reference sequence). The CDR3 spans 13 residues. V was cut by 6 bases and J by 1 base, with 12 bases left in between. Here the CDR3 reads CSAPSVANTEAFF. CDR3 DNA sequence: TGCAGTGCCCCCAGTGTGGCGAACACTGAAGCTTTCTTT.

The V call is TRBV7-2, the J call TRBJ2-7; TRBD1 aligns across 7 bases. Trimming took 5 bases from V and 1 from J; bases not matched to a gene: 2. The CDR3 runs to 13 residues. Germline V gene data show CDR1 as SGHTA and CDR2 as FQGNSA. The CDR3: CASSKDRSYEQYV. The CDR3 DNA is TGTGCCAGCAGCAAGGACAGGTCCTACGAGCAGTACGTC.

This clonotype occurred many times. V is TRBV7-7 and J is TRBJ2-5; D uncertain. Germline lookup yields CDR1 SSHAT and CDR2 FNYEAQ (reference sequence). Trimming left V 1 base short and J 5 bases short, with 14 bases between. The CDR3 is made up of 15 amino acids. Written as DNA, the CDR3 is TGTGCCAGCAGCTTAGTACGCGGTTTGGGTGAGACCCAGTACTTC. Its protein is CASSLVRGLGETQYF.

This clonotype was recorded at least ten times. The V and J genes are TRBV5-1 and TRBJ2-7, with 9 bases fitting TRBD1. CDR1 SGHRS and CDR2 YFSETQ come from the germline V gene. The V segment lost 4 bases and the J segment 3 bases; nucleotides outside the gene matches: 5. The CDR3 runs to 14 residues. CDR3 residues: CASSPGQGSYEQYV. The CDR3 DNA sequence: TGCGCCAGCAGCCCAGGACAGGGGAGCTACGAGCAGTACGTC.

The rearrangement links TRBV5-1 to TRBJ2-3, with 10 bases aligning to TRBD1. The CDR3 totals 14 residues. From germline, CDR1 is SGHRS and CDR2 YFSETQ. Unmatched junction bases numbered 4, after V lost 4 bases and J lost 5 bases. CDR3 DNA sequence: TGCGCCAGCAGCGGACAGGGGGAAGTAGATACGCAGTATTTT. Protein product: CASSGQGEVDTQYF.

CDR3 nucleotide sequence: TGTGCCAGCATAGAGGGGGGCCTCTTAGGGCAGCCCCAGCATTTT. This gives the protein CASIEGGLLGQPQHF. V and J are TRBV6-2 or TRBV6-3 and TRBJ1-5; D perhaps matches TRBD1 (6 bases). Trimming took 7 bases from V and 7 from J, leaving 20 bases between them. Germline CDR1 MNHEY, CDR2 SVGEGT. CDR3 size: 15 residues.

The chain carries TRBV20-1 and TRBJ2-1; perhaps TRBD2 as D (7 bases). The length of the CDR3 is 15 residues. The ends were cut back, 6 bases at V and 7 bases at J, with 22 bases in the middle. Germline V gene data show CDR1 as DFQATT and CDR2 as SNEGSKA (reference sequence). CDR3 bases: TGCAGTGCGTCTGTCGGGGGGCCCCCTGGGAATGAGCAGTTCTTC. Encoded protein: CSASVGGPPGNEQFF.

The chain couples TRBV20-1 to TRBJ2-3; 8 bases match TRBD2. V gave up 1 base and J gave up 2 bases; unmatched junction bases: 11. Germline CDR1 DFQATT, CDR2 SNEGSKA (reference sequence). The CDR3 sequence is 17 residues long. The CDR3 region is CSARGPLRAGDTDTQYF. The CDR3 DNA reads TGCAGTGCTAGAGGCCCATTGCGAGCGGGGGACACAGATACGCAGTATTTT.

This rearrangement joins TRBV20-1 to TRBJ1-5, with TRBD1 matching 9 bases. The germline gives CDR1 DFQATT, CDR2 SNEGSKA (reference sequence). This CDR3 has 13 amino acids. The junction had 4 bases not matched to a gene; V was cut back by 3 bases and J by 7 bases. CDR3 in DNA: TGCAGTGCTAGTGCGGACAGGGGACAGCCCCAGCATTTT. Its translation is CSASADRGQPQHF.

This chain uses TRBV5-5 with TRBJ1-1; 10 bases line up with TRBD1. V trimming: 3 bases; J trimming: 3 bases; junction bases outside the gene matches: 5. Germline V gene lookup returns CDR1 SGHKS and CDR2 YYEKEE (reference sequence). The CDR3 contains 15 residues. The CDR3 DNA reads TGTGCCAGCAGCTCCAGGACAGGGGGTTACACTGAAGCTTTCTTT. The encoded protein is CASSSRTGGYTEAFF. The full variable domain, in which reference TRBV5-5 and TRBJ1-1 provide the parts outside the CDR3, is DAGVTQSPTHLIKTRGQQVTLRCSPISGHKSVSWYQQVLGQGPQFIFQYYEKEERGRGNFPDRFSARQFPNYSSELNVNALLLGDSALYLCASSSRTGGYTEAFFGQGTRLTVV.